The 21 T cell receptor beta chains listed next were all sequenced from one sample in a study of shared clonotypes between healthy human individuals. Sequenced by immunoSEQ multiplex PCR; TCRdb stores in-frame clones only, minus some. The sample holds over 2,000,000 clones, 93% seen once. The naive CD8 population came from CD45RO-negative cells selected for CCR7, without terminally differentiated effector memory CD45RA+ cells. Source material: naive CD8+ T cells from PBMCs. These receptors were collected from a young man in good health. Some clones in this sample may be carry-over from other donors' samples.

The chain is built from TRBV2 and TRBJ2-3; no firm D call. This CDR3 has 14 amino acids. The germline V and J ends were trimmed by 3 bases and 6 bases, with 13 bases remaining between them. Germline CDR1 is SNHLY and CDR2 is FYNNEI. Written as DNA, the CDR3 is TGTGCCAGCAGTGACCCGGAAAGGTCGGATACGCAGTATTTT. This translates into CASSDPERSDTQYF.

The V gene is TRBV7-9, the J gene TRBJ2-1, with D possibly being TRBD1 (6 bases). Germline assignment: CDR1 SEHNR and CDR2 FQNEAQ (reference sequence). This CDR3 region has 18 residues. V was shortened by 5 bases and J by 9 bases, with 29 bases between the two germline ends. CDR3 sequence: CASSATRGPRSGDGEQFF. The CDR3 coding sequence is TGTGCCAGCAGCGCAACCAGGGGACCGCGGTCTGGCGACGGTGAGCAGTTCTTC.

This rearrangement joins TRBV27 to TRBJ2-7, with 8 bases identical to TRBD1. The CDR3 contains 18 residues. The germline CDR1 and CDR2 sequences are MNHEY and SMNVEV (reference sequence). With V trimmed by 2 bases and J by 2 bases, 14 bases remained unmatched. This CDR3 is CASSLRLGTGFITYEQYF. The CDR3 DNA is TGTGCCAGCAGTTTACGTCTCGGGACAGGCTTCATCACCTACGAGCAGTACTTC.

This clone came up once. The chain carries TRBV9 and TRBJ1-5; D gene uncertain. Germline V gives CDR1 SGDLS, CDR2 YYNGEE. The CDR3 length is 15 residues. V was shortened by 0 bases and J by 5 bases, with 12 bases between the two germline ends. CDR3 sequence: CASSVALPEDQPQHF. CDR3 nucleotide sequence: TGTGCCAGCAGCGTAGCTCTACCCGAGGATCAGCCCCAGCATTTT.

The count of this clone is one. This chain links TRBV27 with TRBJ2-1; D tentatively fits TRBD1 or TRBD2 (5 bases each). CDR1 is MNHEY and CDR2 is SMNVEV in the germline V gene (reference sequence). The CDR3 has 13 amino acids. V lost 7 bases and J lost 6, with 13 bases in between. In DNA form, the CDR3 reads TGTGCCAGCATTGAGGTGGGGACCAATGAGCAGTTCTTC. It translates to CASIEVGTNEQFF.

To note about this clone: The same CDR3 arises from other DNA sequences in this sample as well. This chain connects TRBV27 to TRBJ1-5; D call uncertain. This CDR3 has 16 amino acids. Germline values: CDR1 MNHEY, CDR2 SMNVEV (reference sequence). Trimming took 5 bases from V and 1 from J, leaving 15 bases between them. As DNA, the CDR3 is TGTGCCAGCAGTCCCTCGTGGGGAAACAGCAATCAGCCCCAGCATTTT. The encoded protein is CASSPSWGNSNQPQHF.

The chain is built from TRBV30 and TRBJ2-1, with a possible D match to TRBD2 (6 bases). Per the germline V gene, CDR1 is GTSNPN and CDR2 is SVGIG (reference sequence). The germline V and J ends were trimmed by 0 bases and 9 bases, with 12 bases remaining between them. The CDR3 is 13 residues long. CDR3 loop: CAWSVWGRREQFF. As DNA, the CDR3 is TGTGCCTGGAGTGTATGGGGGAGGCGTGAGCAGTTCTTC.

Written as DNA, the CDR3 is TGTGCCATCAGTTACGAGACAGGTTCCTACGAGCAGTACTTC. Encoded protein: CAISYETGSYEQYF. The chain employs TRBV10-3 and TRBJ2-7; a weak D match, TRBD1 (6 bases). Trimming left V 5 bases short and J 1 base short, with 12 bases between. The CDR3 sequence is 14 residues long. The V gene's germline CDR1 is ENHRY and CDR2 SYGVKD.

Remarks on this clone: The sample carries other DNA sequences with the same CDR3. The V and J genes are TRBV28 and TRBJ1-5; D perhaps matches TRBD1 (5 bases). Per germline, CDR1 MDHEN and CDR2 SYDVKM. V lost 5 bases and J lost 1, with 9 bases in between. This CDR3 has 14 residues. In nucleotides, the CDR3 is TGTGCCAGCAGTCCGGGACGGAGCAATCAGCCCCAGCATTTT. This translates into CASSPGRSNQPQHF. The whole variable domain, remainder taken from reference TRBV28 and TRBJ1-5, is DVKVTQSSRYLVKRTGEKVFLECVQDMDHENMFWYRQDPGLGLRLIYFSYDVKMKEKGDIPEGYSVSREKKERFSLILESASTNQTSMYLCASSPGRSNQPQHFGDGTRLSIL.

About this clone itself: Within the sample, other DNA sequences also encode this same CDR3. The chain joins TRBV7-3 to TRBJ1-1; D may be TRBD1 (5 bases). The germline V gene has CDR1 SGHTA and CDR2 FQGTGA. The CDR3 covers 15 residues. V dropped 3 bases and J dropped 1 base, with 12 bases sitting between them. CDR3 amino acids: CASSLSLTGNTEAFF. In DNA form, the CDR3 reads TGTGCCAGCAGCTTGTCGTTAACAGGGAACACTGAAGCTTTCTTT.

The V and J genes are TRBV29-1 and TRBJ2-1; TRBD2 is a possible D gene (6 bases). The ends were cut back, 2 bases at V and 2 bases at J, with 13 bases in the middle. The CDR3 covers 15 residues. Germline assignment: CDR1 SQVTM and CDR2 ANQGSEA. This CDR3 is CSVELLAITYNEQFF. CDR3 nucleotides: TGCAGCGTTGAACTCCTAGCGATTACCTACAATGAGCAGTTCTTC.

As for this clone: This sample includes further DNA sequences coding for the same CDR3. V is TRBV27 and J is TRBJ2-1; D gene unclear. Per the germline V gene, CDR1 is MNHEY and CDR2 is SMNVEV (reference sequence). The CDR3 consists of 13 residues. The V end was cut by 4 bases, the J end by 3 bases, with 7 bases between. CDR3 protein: CASSSTNYNEQFF. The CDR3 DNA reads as TGTGCCAGCAGTTCTACCAACTACAATGAGCAGTTCTTC.

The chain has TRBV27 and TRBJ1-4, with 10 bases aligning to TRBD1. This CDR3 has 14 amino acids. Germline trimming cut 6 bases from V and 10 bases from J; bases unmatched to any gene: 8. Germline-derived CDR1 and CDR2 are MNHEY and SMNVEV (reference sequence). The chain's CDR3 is CASRPGTGEGKLFF. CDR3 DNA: TGTGCCAGCAGGCCCGGGACAGGGGAGGGAAAACTGTTTTTT.

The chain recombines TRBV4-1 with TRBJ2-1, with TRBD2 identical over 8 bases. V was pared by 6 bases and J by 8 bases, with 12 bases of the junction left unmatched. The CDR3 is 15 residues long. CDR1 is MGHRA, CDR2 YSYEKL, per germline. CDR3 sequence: CASRKRETPSHEQFF. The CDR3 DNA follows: TGCGCCAGCAGGAAGCGGGAGACCCCCTCCCATGAGCAGTTCTTC.

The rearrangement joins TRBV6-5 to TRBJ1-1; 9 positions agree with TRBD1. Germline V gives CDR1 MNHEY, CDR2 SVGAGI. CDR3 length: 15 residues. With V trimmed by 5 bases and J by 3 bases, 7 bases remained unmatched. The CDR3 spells CASSPSTGGDTEAFF. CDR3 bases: TGTGCCAGCAGTCCCTCGACAGGGGGGGACACTGAAGCTTTCTTT.

The CDR3 coding sequence is TGTGCCAGCAGCGAACAGGACCGTGAGCAGTTCTTC. Residues: CASSEQDREQFF. V gene TRBV13 combines with J gene TRBJ2-1, with a weak D call TRBD1 (5 bases). Deletions cut 5 bases from V and 9 bases from J, with 11 bases between. Germline assignment: CDR1 PRHDT and CDR2 FYEKMQ (reference sequence). CDR3 size: 12 residues. Based on the CDR3 plus reference TRBV13 and TRBJ2-1, the full variable domain is AAGVIQSPRHLIKEKRETATLKCYPIPRHDTVYWYQQGPGQDPQFLISFYEKMQSDKGSIPDRFSAQQFSDYHSELNMSSLELGDSALYFCASSEQDREQFFGPGTRLTVL.

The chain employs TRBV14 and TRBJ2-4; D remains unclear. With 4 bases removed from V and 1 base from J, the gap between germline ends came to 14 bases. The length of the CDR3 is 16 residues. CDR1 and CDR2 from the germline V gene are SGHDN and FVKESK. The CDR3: CASSPTRDSAKNIQYF. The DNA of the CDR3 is TGTGCCAGCAGCCCCACGCGCGACTCGGCCAAAAACATTCAGTACTTC.

The DNA for the CDR3 is TGTGCCAGCAGCCGGGAGTGGGAGGCCAACGAGCAGTACTTC. This sequence encodes CASSREWEANEQYF. The genes are TRBV7-8 and TRBJ2-7, with D possibly TRBD2 on 6 matching bases. Germline V lookup: CDR1 SGHVS, CDR2 FQNEAQ. The CDR3 extends over 14 amino acids. The V end lost 5 bases, the J end lost 5 bases, and 16 bases lay between the germline ends.

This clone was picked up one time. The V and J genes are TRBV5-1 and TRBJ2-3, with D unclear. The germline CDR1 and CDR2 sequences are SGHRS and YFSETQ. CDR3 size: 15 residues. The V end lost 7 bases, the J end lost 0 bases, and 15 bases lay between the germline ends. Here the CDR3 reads CASLPESYSTDTQYF. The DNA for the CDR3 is TGCGCCAGCCTCCCCGAGTCGTACAGCACAGATACGCAGTATTTT.

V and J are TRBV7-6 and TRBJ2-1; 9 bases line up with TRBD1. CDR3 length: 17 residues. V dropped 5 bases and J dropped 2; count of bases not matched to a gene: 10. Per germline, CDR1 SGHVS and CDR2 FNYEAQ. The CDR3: CASSPGTGQRAYNEQFF. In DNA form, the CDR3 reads TGTGCCAGCAGCCCAGGGACAGGGCAAAGGGCCTACAATGAGCAGTTCTTC. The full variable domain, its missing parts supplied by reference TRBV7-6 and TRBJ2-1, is GAGVSQSPRYKVTKRGQDVALRCDPISGHVSLYWYRQALGQGPEFLTYFNYEAQQDKSGLPNDRFSAERPEGSISTLTIQRTEQRDSAMYRCASSPGTGQRAYNEQFFGPGTRLTVL.

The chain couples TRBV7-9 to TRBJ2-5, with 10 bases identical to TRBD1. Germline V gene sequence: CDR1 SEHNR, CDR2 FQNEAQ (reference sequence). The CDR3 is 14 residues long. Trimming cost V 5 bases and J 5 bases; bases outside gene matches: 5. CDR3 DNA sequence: TGTGCCAGCAGCCGTAGACAGGGGGCGGAGACCCAGTACTTC. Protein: CASSRRQGAETQYF.